The rows below give T cell receptor beta chains drawn from one sample of a study of T-cell memory formation after mild COVID-19. One entry per CDR3 protein, called by TCRdb with MiXCR from the 5' RACE reads. The sample gives 150,000 to 200,000 distinct CDR3 sequences, more than 12% of which show up once; roughly 14% is in the top ten. Sequenced: PBMCs or a T cell subset sorted from them (not recorded which). These receptor sequences come from an adult woman who had mild COVID-19 (a few samples of this study predate the infection). Cell type and time point are not known. Each CDR3 is given with its conserved first and last residue. The D gene is left open where the match is weak. Size tells how often a clone was seen (once, few, many) or the class of an expanded clone, and some rows leave it out.

J gene: TRBJ1-5
D gene: TRBD1
V gene: TRBV5-1
clone size: .
CDR3 DNA: TGCGCCAGCAGCTTTGGTGACAGGGGAAACCAGCCCCAGCATTTT
CDR3 protein: CASSFGDRGNQPQHF

J gene: TRBJ2-3
D gene: TRBD2
V gene: TRBV5-1
clone size: few
CDR3 DNA: TGCGCCAGCAGCCCCGGGACTAGCGGGTTCACAGATACGCAGTATTTT
CDR3 protein: CASSPGTSGFTDTQYF

J gene: TRBJ2-3
D gene: .
V gene: TRBV10-3
clone size: .
CDR3 DNA: TGTGCCATTTTGGCAGATACGCAGTATTTT
CDR3 protein: CAILADTQYF

J gene: TRBJ2-7
D gene: .
V gene: TRBV5-1
clone size: many
CDR3 DNA: TGCGCCAGCAGCTTGAGGGAAACCCCCTACGAGCAGTACTTC
CDR3 protein: CASSLRETPYEQYF

J gene: TRBJ2-7
D gene: .
V gene: TRBV6-2/TRBV6-3
clone size: .
CDR3 DNA: TGTGCCACCTCATGGTATGCCTACGAGCAGTACTTC
CDR3 protein: CATSWYAYEQYF

J gene: TRBJ2-6
D gene: .
V gene: TRBV3-1
clone size: .
CDR3 DNA: TGTGCCAGCAGCCAAGTCCCCGGTGCTGGGGCCAACGTCCTGACTTTC
CDR3 protein: CASSQVPGAGANVLTF

J gene: TRBJ2-6
D gene: TRBD1
V gene: TRBV6-5
clone size: .
CDR3 DNA: TGTGCCAGCAGTTACTCCGGACAGGGGCCCGGCCTTAACGTCCTGACTTTC
CDR3 protein: CASSYSGQGPGLNVLTF

J gene: TRBJ1-1
D gene: .
V gene: TRBV19
clone size: .
CDR3 DNA: TGTGCCAGTAGTATCGGCGGGAAGACTGAAGCTTTCTTT
CDR3 protein: CASSIGGKTEAFF

J gene: TRBJ2-7
D gene: .
V gene: TRBV7-6
clone size: few
CDR3 DNA: TGTGCCAGCAGCTTAGTGGGCAGCAATTTCTACGAGCAGTACTTC
CDR3 protein: CASSLVGSNFYEQYF

J gene: TRBJ2-5
D gene: TRBD1
V gene: TRBV5-4
clone size: many
CDR3 DNA: TGTGCCAGCAGCTTTGCTATCATACGGGGACAGGAGACCCAGTACTTC
CDR3 protein: CASSFAIIRGQETQYF

J gene: TRBJ2-3
D gene: TRBD2
V gene: TRBV27
clone size: few
CDR3 DNA: TGTGCCAGCAGTCCCTCGGGACTAGCAGGAGATACGCAGTATTTT
CDR3 protein: CASSPSGLAGDTQYF

J gene: TRBJ1-2
D gene: .
V gene: TRBV3-1
clone size: .
CDR3 DNA: TGTGCCAGCAGCCCAGGGCCCCGAGGGATCGGCTACACCTTC
CDR3 protein: CASSPGPRGIGYTF

J gene: TRBJ2-2
D gene: .
V gene: TRBV11-3
clone size: few
CDR3 DNA: TGTGCCAGCAGCTTAGGAGGGAGAGCCGGGGAGCTGTTTTTT
CDR3 protein: CASSLGGRAGELFF

J gene: TRBJ1-2
D gene: TRBD1
V gene: TRBV5-1
clone size: .
CDR3 DNA: TGCGCCAGCATGGGGACAGGGGACTCCTATGGCTACACCTTC
CDR3 protein: CASMGTGDSYGYTF

J gene: TRBJ2-5
D gene: .
V gene: TRBV4-1
clone size: .
CDR3 DNA: TGCGCCAGCAGCCTTTCCTCCCGAGAGACCCAGTACTTC
CDR3 protein: CASSLSSRETQYF

J gene: TRBJ2-1
D gene: .
V gene: TRBV7-3
clone size: few
CDR3 DNA: TGTGCCAGCAGTGCGGACTCGTACAATGAGCAGTTCTTC
CDR3 protein: CASSADSYNEQFF

J gene: TRBJ2-7
D gene: .
V gene: TRBV10-3
clone size: few
CDR3 DNA: TGTGCCATCAGTGGAAGAGCAGGAGTGGGATACGAGCAGTACTTC
CDR3 protein: CAISGRAGVGYEQYF

J gene: TRBJ2-2
D gene: TRBD2
V gene: TRBV29-1
clone size: .
CDR3 DNA: TGCAGCGTGGCTTGGACCCTAGCGGGGGTCACCGGGGAGCTGTTTTTT
CDR3 protein: CSVAWTLAGVTGELFF

J gene: TRBJ2-3
D gene: .
V gene: TRBV7-2
clone size: .
CDR3 DNA: TGTGCCAGCAGCTTCTCAGAAAGCACAGATACGCAGTATTTT
CDR3 protein: CASSFSESTDTQYF

J gene: TRBJ2-7
D gene: .
V gene: TRBV20-1
clone size: .
CDR3 DNA: TGCAGTGCTCGTGAAGCCTACGAGCAGTACTTC
CDR3 protein: CSAREAYEQYF

J gene: TRBJ2-7
D gene: .
V gene: TRBV13
clone size: .
CDR3 DNA: TGTGCCAGCAGTTCACTCGGGATCCACGAGCAGTACTTC
CDR3 protein: CASSSLGIHEQYF

J gene: TRBJ2-7
D gene: .
V gene: TRBV13
clone size: many
CDR3 DNA: TGTGCCAGCAGCCCAACGGTTCTCCCGCCCTACGAGCAGTACTTC
CDR3 protein: CASSPTVLPPYEQYF

J gene: TRBJ2-1
D gene: TRBD2
V gene: TRBV20-1
clone size: once
CDR3 DNA: TGCAGTGACACGCCGGGACTAGCGGGGGAGTACAATGAGCAGTTCTTC
CDR3 protein: CSDTPGLAGEYNEQFF

J gene: TRBJ2-1
D gene: .
V gene: TRBV7-2
clone size: .
CDR3 DNA: TGTGCCAGCAGCTTAGCCCGACAAGAGATCTACAATGAGCAGTTCTTC
CDR3 protein: CASSLARQEIYNEQFF